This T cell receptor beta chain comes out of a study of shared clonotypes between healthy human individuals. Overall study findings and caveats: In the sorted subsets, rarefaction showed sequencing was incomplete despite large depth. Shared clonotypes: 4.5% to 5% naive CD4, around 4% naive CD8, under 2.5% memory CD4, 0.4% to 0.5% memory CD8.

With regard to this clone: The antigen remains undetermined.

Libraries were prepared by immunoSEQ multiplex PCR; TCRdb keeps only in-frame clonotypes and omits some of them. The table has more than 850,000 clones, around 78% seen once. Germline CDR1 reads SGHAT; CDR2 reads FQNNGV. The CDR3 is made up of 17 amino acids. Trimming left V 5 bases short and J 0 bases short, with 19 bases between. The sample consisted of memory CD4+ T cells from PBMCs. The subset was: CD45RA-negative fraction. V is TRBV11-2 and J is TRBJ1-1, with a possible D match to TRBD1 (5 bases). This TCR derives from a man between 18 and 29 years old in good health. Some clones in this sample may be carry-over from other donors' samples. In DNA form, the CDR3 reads TGTGCCAGCAGCCGAGGCTCGGGGCGATACATGAACACTGAAGCTTTCTTT. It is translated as CASSRGSGRYMNTEAFF.